This T cell receptor beta chain came from a study of T cells in Graves' hyperthyroidism and ophthalmopathy. V lost 2 bases and J lost 0, with 9 bases in between. There are 15 residues in the CDR3. At least ten counts were recorded for this clonotype. Diagnosing involved the use of clinical symptoms, serum thyroxine and TRAb, thyroid ultrasound and orbital computed tomography. Amplified regions were TCR beta CDR3 sequences from RNA transcripts. Primed by the HTBI set, a first-round RT-PCR was run on the TCR CDR3. Each CDR3 protein gets one entry after TCRdb re-called the multiplex PCR reads with MiXCR. The sample consists of some 350,000 distinct CDR3 sequences, around 14% of them appearing once.

The sequence derives from a woman aged 18-29 years with Graves' hyperthyroidism that later progressed to Graves' ophthalmopathy. The V call is TRBV12-3 or TRBV12-4, the J call TRBJ2-3; D gene ambiguous. What was sequenced was blood. This CDR3 is CASSLSFSSTDTQYF. DNA of the CDR3: TGTGCCAGCAGTTTATCCTTTTCTAGCACAGATACGCAGTATTTT.